The sequence of this T cell receptor (beta chain) was determined in a study of multiple sclerosis patients with progressive multifocal leukoencephalopathy. Study-level findings and limits: Most PML patients had lower entropy, suggesting less diverse TRB repertoires.

As concerns this clone: Its target is not known.

Between the trimmed V and J ends, which lost 0 bases and 3 bases, there was a span of 9 bases. Germline V gene data show CDR1 as SGHRS and CDR2 as YFSETQ. The CDR3 is 15 residues long. Noted time point: time of PML onset. Profiling relied on immunoSEQ multiplex PCR, and the TCRdb table lists in-frame clones only, not all of them. The sample carries fewer than 40,000 clones, about 87% recorded once. The chain links TRBV5-1 to TRBJ2-2; the D is unclear. The sample in question was PBMCs, obtained from a patient treated with natalizumab. This TCR was sampled from a woman in her thirties or forties with progressive multifocal leukoencephalopathy. The CDR3 sequence is CASSLDSSDTGELFF. The CDR3 DNA follows: TGCGCCAGCAGCTTGGACTCCTCAGACACCGGGGAGCTGTTTTTT. Filled out from reference TRBV5-1 and TRBJ2-2, the complete variable domain reads KAGVTQTPRYLIKTRGQQVTLSCSPISGHRSVSWYQQTPGQGLQFLFEYFSETQRNKGNFPGRFSGRQFSNSRSEMNVSTLELGDSALYLCASSLDSSDTGELFFGEGSRLTVL.